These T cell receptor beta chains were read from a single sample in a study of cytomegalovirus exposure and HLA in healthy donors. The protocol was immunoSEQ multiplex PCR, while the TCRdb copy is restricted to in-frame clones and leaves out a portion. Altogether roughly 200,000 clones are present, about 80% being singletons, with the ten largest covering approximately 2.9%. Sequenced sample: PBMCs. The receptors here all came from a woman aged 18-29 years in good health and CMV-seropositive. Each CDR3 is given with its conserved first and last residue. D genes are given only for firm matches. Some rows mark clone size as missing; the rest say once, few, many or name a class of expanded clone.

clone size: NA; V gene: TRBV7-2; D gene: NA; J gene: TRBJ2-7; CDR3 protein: CASTGLNYEQYF; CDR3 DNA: TGTGCCAGCACGGGACTCAACTACGAGCAGTACTTC
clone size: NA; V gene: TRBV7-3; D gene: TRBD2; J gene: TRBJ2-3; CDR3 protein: CASSLWDRGEQYF; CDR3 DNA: TGTGCCAGCAGCTTATGGGATCGGGGGGAGCAGTATTTT
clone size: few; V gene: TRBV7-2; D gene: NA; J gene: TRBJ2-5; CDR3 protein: CASSSYLTPGETQYF; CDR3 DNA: TGTGCCAGCAGCTCCTATCTAACCCCCGGAGAGACCCAGTACTTC
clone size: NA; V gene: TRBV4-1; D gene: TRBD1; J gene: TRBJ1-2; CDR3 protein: CASSQDWQGAVYGYTF; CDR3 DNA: TGCGCCAGCAGCCAAGATTGGCAGGGGGCTGTCTATGGCTACACCTTC
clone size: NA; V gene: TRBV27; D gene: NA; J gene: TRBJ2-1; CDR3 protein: CASSSGSSYNEQFF; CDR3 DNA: TGTGCCAGCAGTTCCGGGAGCTCCTACAATGAGCAGTTCTTC
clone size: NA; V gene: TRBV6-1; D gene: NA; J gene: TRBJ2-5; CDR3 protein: CASRRGGFQETQYF; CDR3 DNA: TGTGCCAGCAGGAGGGGGGGTTTTCAAGAGACCCAGTACTTC
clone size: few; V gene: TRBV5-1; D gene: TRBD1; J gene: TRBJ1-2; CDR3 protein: CASSLGQGTFGYTF; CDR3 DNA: TGCGCCAGCAGCTTGGGACAGGGGACTTTCGGCTACACCTTC
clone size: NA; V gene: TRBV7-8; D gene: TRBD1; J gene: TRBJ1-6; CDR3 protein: CASSDERQGLAPLHF; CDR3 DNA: TGTGCCAGCAGCGATGAAAGACAGGGGTTGGCACCCCTCCACTTT
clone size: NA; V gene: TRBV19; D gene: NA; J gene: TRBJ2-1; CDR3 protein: CASSTTGKPSYNEQFF; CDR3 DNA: TGTGCCAGTAGTACGACAGGTAAACCCTCCTACAATGAGCAGTTCTTC
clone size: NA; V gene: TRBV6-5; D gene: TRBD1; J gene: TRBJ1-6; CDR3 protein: CAISRQGSPLHF; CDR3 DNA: TGTGCCATCAGTAGACAGGGATCACCCCTCCACTTT
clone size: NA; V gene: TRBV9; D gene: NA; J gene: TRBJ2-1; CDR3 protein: CASSVEGGVQFF; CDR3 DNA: TGTGCCAGCAGCGTAGAGGGCGGGGTGCAGTTCTTC
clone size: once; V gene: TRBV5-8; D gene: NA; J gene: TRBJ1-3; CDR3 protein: CASPRGVAGNTIYF; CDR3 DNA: TGTGCCAGCCCACGGGGGGTTGCTGGAAACACCATATATTTT
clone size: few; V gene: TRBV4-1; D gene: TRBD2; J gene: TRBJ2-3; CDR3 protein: CASSHPGLAGGWGADTQYF; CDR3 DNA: TGCGCCAGCAGCCACCCCGGACTAGCGGGGGGCTGGGGCGCAGATACGCAGTATTTT
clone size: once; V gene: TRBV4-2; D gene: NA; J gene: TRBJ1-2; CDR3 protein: CASSQDISSEGVHTF; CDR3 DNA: TGTGCCAGCAGCCAAGATATATCCTCCGAGGGGGTCCACACCTTC
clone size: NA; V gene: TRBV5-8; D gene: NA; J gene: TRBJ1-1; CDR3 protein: CASSTRERYPIYF; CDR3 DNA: TGTGCCAGCAGCACGAGGGAGAGGTATCCTATCTACTTT
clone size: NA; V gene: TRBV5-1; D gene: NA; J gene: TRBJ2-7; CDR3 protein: CASSLLDSLAYEQYF; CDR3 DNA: TGCGCCAGCAGCTTGCTCGACAGCCTAGCCTACGAGCAGTACTTC
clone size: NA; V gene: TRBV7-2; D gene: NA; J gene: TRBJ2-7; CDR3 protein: CASSYTGFEQYF; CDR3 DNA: TGTGCCAGCAGCTACACAGGGTTCGAGCAGTACTTC
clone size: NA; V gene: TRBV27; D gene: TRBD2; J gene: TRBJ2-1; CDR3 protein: CASSQTSSGHNEQFF; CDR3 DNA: TGTGCCAGCAGCCAAACTTCTAGCGGACACAATGAGCAGTTCTTC
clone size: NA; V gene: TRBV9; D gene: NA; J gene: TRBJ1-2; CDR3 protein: CASSVGQRPNYGYTF; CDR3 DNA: TGTGCCAGCAGCGTAGGACAGCGTCCTAACTATGGCTACACCTTC
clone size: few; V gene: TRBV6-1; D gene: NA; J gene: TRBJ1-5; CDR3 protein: CASSESAGPPQHF; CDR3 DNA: TGTGCCAGCAGTGAATCGGCGGGCCCACCCCAGCATTTT
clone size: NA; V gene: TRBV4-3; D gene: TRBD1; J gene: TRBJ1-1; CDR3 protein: CASSTRTGGETFF; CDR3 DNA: TGCGCCAGCAGCACCCGGACAGGGGGCGAGACTTTCTTT
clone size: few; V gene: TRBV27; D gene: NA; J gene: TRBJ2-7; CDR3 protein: CASSLGTEQYF; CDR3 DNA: TGTGCCAGCAGTCTAGGTACCGAGCAGTACTTC
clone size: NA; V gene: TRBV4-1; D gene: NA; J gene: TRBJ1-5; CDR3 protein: CASSQEGGGDNQPQHF; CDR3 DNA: TGCGCCAGCAGCCAAGAGGGGGGAGGGGACAATCAGCCCCAGCATTTT
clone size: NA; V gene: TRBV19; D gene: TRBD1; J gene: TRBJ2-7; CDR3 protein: CATTTAGTGVYEQYF; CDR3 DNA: TGTGCCACCACGACCGCCGGGACAGGGGTCTACGAGCAGTACTTC
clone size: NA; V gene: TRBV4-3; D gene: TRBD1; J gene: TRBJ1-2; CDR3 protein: CASSQDGQGANYGYTF; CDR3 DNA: TGCGCCAGCAGCCAAGACGGACAGGGCGCCAACTATGGCTACACCTTC
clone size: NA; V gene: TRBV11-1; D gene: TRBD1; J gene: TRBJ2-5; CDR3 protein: CASSPDRDQETQYF; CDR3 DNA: TGTGCCAGCAGCCCGGACAGGGATCAAGAGACCCAGTACTTC
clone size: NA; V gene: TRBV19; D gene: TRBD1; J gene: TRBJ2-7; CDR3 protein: CASGLNRDSSYEQYF; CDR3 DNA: TGTGCCAGCGGCCTCAACCGGGACAGTTCCTACGAGCAGTACTTC
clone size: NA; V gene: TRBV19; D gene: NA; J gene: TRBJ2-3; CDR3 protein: CASGPDTQYF; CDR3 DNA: TGCGCCAGCGGTCCAGATACGCAGTATTTT
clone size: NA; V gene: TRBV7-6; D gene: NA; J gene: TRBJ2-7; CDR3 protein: CASSSGFPDEQYF; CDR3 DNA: TGTGCCAGCAGCTCAGGGTTCCCGGACGAGCAGTACTTC
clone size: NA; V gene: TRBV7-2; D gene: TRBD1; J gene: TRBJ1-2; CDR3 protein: CASSFGTGYGYTF; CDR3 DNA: TGTGCCAGCAGCTTTGGGACAGGCTATGGCTACACCTTC